Each of the 30 T cell receptor beta chains below was sequenced from the same sample in a study of T cells in Graves' hyperthyroidism and ophthalmopathy (dated by TCRdb to about 2019). Preparation of the library involved multiplex PCR. Sequencing used an Illumina HiSeq 2000. Amplification of TCR beta CDR3 regions was carried out from RNA transcripts. A first-round RT-PCR of the TCR CDR3 used the HTBI primer set with the Qiagen OneStep RT-PCR kit. TCRdb applied fastp at Q25 and MiXCR to the public reads, then kept only in-frame beta chains. Identical CDR3 protein sequences are pooled into one entry, listed with their most common genes and DNA. The sample includes about 350,000 distinct CDR3 sequences, with about a sixth observed a single time. Roughly 15% of the sample belongs to the ten largest clones. Material for sequencing was blood. The receptors originated from a middle-aged woman with Graves' ophthalmopathy.

Many counts were recorded for this clonotype. This rearrangement joins TRBV27 to TRBJ2-5; D uncertain. Trimming removed 9 bases from V and 14 bases from J, with 28 bases in between. Germline V gives CDR1 MNHEY, CDR2 SMNVEV (reference sequence). The CDR3 is made up of 14 amino acids. CDR3 amino acids: CARSPNLLIKPDYF. CDR3 nucleotides: TGTGCCAGAAGTCCGAACCTTCTTATCAAGCCTGATTACTTC.

This clonotype was recorded at least ten times. The gene calls are TRBV30 and TRBJ1-1, with unresolved D. CDR3 length: 13 residues. V gave up 2 bases and J gave up 1 base, with 8 bases separating them. Germline CDR1 reads GTSNPN; CDR2 reads SVGIG (reference sequence). CDR3 in DNA: TGTGCCTGGAGTTTGAGCACGAACACTGAAGCTTTCTTT. This gives the protein CAWSLSTNTEAFF.

In its sample, this clonotype was seen many times. V gene TRBV19 combines with J gene TRBJ1-2, with D possibly TRBD1 on 6 matching bases. Trimming removed 2 bases at V and 4 bases at J, with 14 bases between. Germline lookup yields CDR1 LNHDA and CDR2 SQIVND (reference sequence). CDR3 length: 15 residues. As DNA, the CDR3 is TGTGCCAGTAGTATATCGTCCAGGGGTACCTATGGCTACACCTTC. Translating it yields CASSISSRGTYGYTF.

This clonotype was counted at least ten times. The V gene is TRBV7-2, the J gene TRBJ1-5, with D perhaps TRBD1 (5 bases). The ends were cut back, 1 base at V and 1 base at J, with 8 bases in the middle. This CDR3 is 15 amino acids long. The germline CDR1 and CDR2 sequences are SGHTA and FQGNSA. CDR3 sequence reads: CASSLGQGSNQPQHF. The DNA of the CDR3 is TGTGCCAGCAGCTTAGGGCAGGGAAGCAATCAGCCCCAGCATTTT.

This clonotype was recorded at least ten times. CDR3 sequence (DNA): TGTGCCAGCAGCAAAGAACCCGGGCAGACATACGAGCAGTACTTC. Translated: CASSKEPGQTYEQYF. The chain links TRBV13 to TRBJ2-7, with unresolved D. Trimming left V 5 bases short and J 4 bases short, with 18 bases between. CDR1 is PRHDT and CDR2 is FYEKMQ in the germline V gene (reference sequence). The CDR3 length is 15 residues.

In its sample, this clonotype was seen many times. The chain employs TRBV19 and TRBJ1-1; D not resolved. The CDR3 covers 14 residues. Germline V gives CDR1 LNHDA, CDR2 SQIVND (reference sequence). V lost 9 bases and J lost 0, with 14 bases in between. The CDR3 region has the DNA TGTGCCAGGAAACAAGACCTCATGAACACTGAAGCTTTCTTT. This sequence encodes CARKQDLMNTEAFF.

Ten or more counts support this clonotype. This sequence joins TRBV6-5 and TRBJ1-1, with D unclear. The length of the CDR3 is 16 residues. Trimming stripped 0 bases from V and 2 bases from J, with 13 bases between. Germline V gives CDR1 MNHEY, CDR2 SVGAGI. CDR3 sequence reads: CASSYSSHSANTEAFF. CDR3 nucleotides: TGTGCCAGCAGTTACTCGAGCCACAGCGCTAACACTGAAGCTTTCTTT.

Details on this clonotype: In this CDR3 the conserved last residue, phenylalanine or tryptophan, is missing, so a read error is likely. This rearrangement joins TRBV5-1 to TRBJ1-1, with D hard to call. This CDR3 has 13 residues. The V gene lost 0 bases and the J gene lost 3 bases, with 6 bases spanning the gap. Germline CDR1 SGHRS, CDR2 YFSETQ. CDR3 sequence (DNA): TGCGCCAGCAGCTTGGCTTGGGACACTGAAGCTTTCCTT. Its translation is CASSLAWDTEAFL.

In this sample, this clonotype turned up many times. The chain has TRBV5-1 and TRBJ2-5; D is possibly TRBD1 (6 bases). The CDR3 runs to 15 residues. V was clipped by 0 bases and J by 4 bases, with 13 bases between them. CDR1 SGHRS and CDR2 YFSETQ come from the germline V gene. CDR3 residues: CASSLGPGVAETQYF. In DNA, the CDR3 is TGCGCCAGCAGCTTGGGGCCAGGGGTGGCAGAGACCCAGTACTTC. The full variable domain, completed using reference TRBV5-1 and TRBJ2-5, is KAGVTQTPRYLIKTRGQQVTLSCSPISGHRSVSWYQQTPGQGLQFLFEYFSETQRNKGNFPGRFSGRQFSNSRSEMNVSTLELGDSALYLCASSLGPGVAETQYFGPGTRLLVL.

The chain uses TRBV3-1 and TRBJ2-7; D unresolved. Germline-derived CDR1 and CDR2 are LGHDT and YNNKEL (reference sequence). The CDR3 loop spans 16 amino acids. The V and J ends lost 0 bases and 9 bases respectively, with 21 bases between them. CDR3 bases: TGTGCCAGCAGCCAAGATGACCCTTGGACGAGATCGGGGCAGTACTTC. Its translation is CASSQDDPWTRSGQYF.

This clonotype was seen just once. As the CDR3 is not closed by the conserved phenylalanine or tryptophan, this likely results from a read error. The chain couples TRBV12-3 or TRBV12-4 to TRBJ2-1, with D perhaps TRBD2 (5 bases). This CDR3 spans 13 amino acids. With 1 base removed from V and 7 bases from J, the gap between germline ends came to 8 bases. The CDR3 DNA reads TGTGCCAGCAGTTTAGGGAGGCTAAATGAGCAGTTCTTA. This codes for CASSLGRLNEQFL.

This clonotype was counted ten times or more. The V and J genes are TRBV30 and TRBJ1-1; D not certain. This CDR3 spans 13 amino acids. The germline CDR1 and CDR2 sequences are GTSNPN and SVGIG (reference sequence). V lost 3 bases, J lost 5 bases, and 13 bases lay in between. The CDR3 DNA reads TGTGCCTGGAGCGGGAGCGTAGGGACTGAAGCTTTCTTT. Amino acid sequence: CAWSGSVGTEAFF.

The chain recombines TRBV20-1 with TRBJ2-3, with 11 bases aligning to TRBD2. CDR1 and CDR2 (germline): DFQATT, SNEGSKA (reference sequence). This CDR3 spans 16 amino acids. Unmatched junction bases numbered 7, after V lost 1 base and J lost 4 bases. The CDR3 bases are TGCAGTGCTAGAGTCAAACTAGCGGGAGCTGCAGATACGCAGTATTTT. Its protein product is CSARVKLAGAADTQYF.

V usage is TRBV6-2 or TRBV6-3 and J usage is TRBJ1-1; 9 bases fit TRBD1. Trimming took 2 bases from V and 10 from J; bases not matched to a gene: 8. Looked up from germline, CDR1 is MNHEY and CDR2 is SVGEGT. The CDR3 length is 14 residues. The CDR3 protein is CASSYPGQGFGAFF. The CDR3 region has the DNA TGTGCCAGCAGTTACCCGGGACAGGGTTTTGGAGCTTTCTTT.

The chain joins TRBV24-1 to TRBJ1-1, with a possible D match to TRBD1 (5 bases). CDR1 KGHDR and CDR2 SFDVKD come from the germline V gene. CDR3 size: 13 residues. V dropped 7 bases and J dropped 1 base, with 9 bases sitting between them. The CDR3 loop is CATRSGSNTEAFF. The CDR3 bases are TGTGCCACCAGATCAGGGTCGAACACTGAAGCTTTCTTT.

This clonotype was counted at least ten times. The V call is TRBV19, the J call TRBJ1-5; D is possibly TRBD1 (6 bases). The CDR3 loop spans 15 amino acids. The V gene lost 7 bases and the J gene lost 0 bases, with 13 bases spanning the gap. Germline CDR1 LNHDA, CDR2 SQIVND (reference sequence). In DNA, the CDR3 is TGTGCCAGTACGCAGGCAGGGGCTAGCAATCAGCCCCAGCATTTT. Translated, it gives CASTQAGASNQPQHF. Supplemented by reference TRBV19 and TRBJ1-5, the full variable domain reads DGGITQSPKYLFRKEGQNVTLSCEQNLNHDAMYWYRQDPGQGLRLIYYSQIVNDFQKGDIAEGYSVSREKKESFPLTVTSAQKNPTAFYLCASTQAGASNQPQHFGDGTRLSIL.

This clonotype was counted many times. The rearrangement links TRBV2 to TRBJ2-7, with 9 nucleotides matching TRBD2. Germline V gives CDR1 SNHLY, CDR2 FYNNEI. The CDR3 covers 16 residues. V lost 6 bases, J lost 8 bases, and 17 bases stayed unmatched. CDR3 loop: CASSSPPDSREGQQYF. As DNA, the CDR3 is TGTGCCAGCAGCTCTCCCCCTGACTCGCGGGAGGGCCAGCAGTACTTC.

At least ten counts were recorded for this clonotype. The chain combines TRBV27 with TRBJ1-1; the match to TRBD1 covers 12 bases. This CDR3 has 19 residues. CDR1 and CDR2 from the germline V gene are MNHEY and SMNVEV (reference sequence). Unmatched junction bases numbered 9, after V lost 0 bases and J lost 1 base. The CDR3, as DNA: TGTGCCAGCAGTTTATCCGCACCGGGACAGGGGGCTCGGAACACTGAAGCTTTCTTT. This encodes CASSLSAPGQGARNTEAFF.

This clonotype was found many times. CDR3 region: CASSMDRGLIQTQYF. For the CDR3, the DNA is TGTGCCAGTAGTATGGACAGGGGCCTCATTCAGACCCAGTACTTC. The V call is TRBV19, the J call TRBJ2-5; 9 bases are shared with TRBD1. The CDR3 loop spans 15 amino acids. CDR1 is LNHDA, CDR2 SQIVND, per germline (reference sequence). Trimming at V came to 3 bases and at J to 6 bases, leaving 8 bases not matched to a gene.

In its sample, this clonotype was seen many times. CDR3 residues: CASSPDSNSVSSYEQYF. DNA for the CDR3: TGTGCCAGTAGCCCGGACAGTAACTCGGTTTCCTCCTACGAGCAGTACTTC. This chain uses TRBV19 with TRBJ2-7; TRBD1 might be the D (6 bases). Germline V gene data show CDR1 as LNHDA and CDR2 as SQIVND (reference sequence). This CDR3 region has 17 residues. With 6 bases removed from V and 0 bases from J, the gap between germline ends came to 21 bases.

The rearrangement links TRBV6-1 to TRBJ1-2; 7 nucleotides agree with TRBD1. The CDR3 loop spans 13 amino acids. J gave up 3 bases and V 8 bases, and 6 bases lay outside the gene matches. Germline V gene lookup returns CDR1 MNHNS and CDR2 SASEGT. This CDR3 is CASATGLDYGYTF. For the CDR3, the DNA is TGTGCCAGCGCGACAGGGTTGGACTATGGCTACACCTTC.

This chain joins TRBV29-1 and TRBJ1-1; D remains ambiguous. The CDR3 consists of 11 residues. Germline-derived CDR1 and CDR2 are SQVTM and ANQGSEA. With 4 bases removed from V and 7 bases from J, the gap between germline ends came to 10 bases. CDR3 protein: CSVVGENEAFF. The CDR3, as DNA: TGCAGCGTTGTTGGTGAGAATGAAGCTTTCTTT.

Many counts were recorded for this clonotype. The chain recombines TRBV7-3 with TRBJ2-4; TRBD2 agrees at 7 bases. Germline CDR1 is SGHTA and CDR2 is FQGTGA. The CDR3 spans 17 residues. J was trimmed by 2 bases and V by 2 bases; bases with no gene match: 9. The CDR3 nucleotides read TGTGCCAGCAGCTTAGGGTCCCAGCGGGGAACCAAAAACATTCAGTACTTC. Translated, it gives CASSLGSQRGTKNIQYF.

This clonotype was counted many times. This chain joins TRBV5-1 and TRBJ1-1; D perhaps matches TRBD1 (5 bases). The length of the CDR3 is 14 residues. Between the trimmed V and J ends, which lost 5 bases and 3 bases, there was a span of 14 bases. Germline CDR1 and CDR2: SGHRS and YFSETQ. CDR3 region: CASRRGAGDTEAFF. CDR3 nucleotide sequence: TGCGCCAGCAGGAGGGGAGCGGGGGACACTGAAGCTTTCTTT.

This clonotype was counted once. The V and J genes are TRBV12-3 or TRBV12-4 and TRBJ1-5, with D uncertain. CDR3 length: 13 residues. Trimming left V 7 bases short and J 0 bases short, with 7 bases between. The CDR3 reads CASNGNSNQPQHF. As DNA, the CDR3 is TGTGCCAGCAATGGGAATAGCAATCAGCCCCAGCATTTT.

At least ten counts were recorded for this clonotype. This chain connects TRBV11-2 to TRBJ2-2; TRBD2 matches 10 bases. With V trimmed by 6 bases and J by 5 bases, 15 bases remained unmatched. This CDR3 is 18 amino acids long. The germline CDR1 and CDR2 sequences are SGHAT and FQNNGV. Written as DNA, the CDR3 is TGTGCCAGCAGTGCGACCGGGACTAGCGATTGGTATACCGGGGAGCTGTTTTTT. It codes for CASSATGTSDWYTGELFF.

This clonotype was seen at least ten times. DNA for the CDR3: TGTGCCAGTAGTAGCGGGACAGGGAACTATGGCTACACCTTC. This encodes CASSSGTGNYGYTF. The chain recombines TRBV19 with TRBJ1-2; TRBD1 agrees at 9 bases. V lost 4 bases and J lost 2; bases outside the gene matches: 2. The CDR3 loop spans 14 amino acids. Germline CDR1 LNHDA, CDR2 SQIVND (reference sequence).

The table lists this clonotype with many counts. The CDR3 sequence is CASSFAGATQYF. CDR3 coding DNA: TGTGCCAGCAGTTTTGCTGGGGCGACCCAGTACTTC. The V gene is TRBV12-3 or TRBV12-4, the J gene TRBJ2-5; weak D call: TRBD1 (5 bases). CDR3 length: 12 residues. Deletions cut 3 bases from V and 7 bases from J, with 9 bases between.

The V gene is TRBV4-1, the J gene TRBJ1-1, with 7 bases matching TRBD1. V lost 2 bases to trimming and J lost 1 base; unmatched junction nucleotides: 7. CDR1 is MGHRA and CDR2 is YSYEKL in the germline V gene. CDR3 length: 16 residues. The CDR3 protein is CASSQLGGTANTEAFF. The CDR3 DNA reads as TGCGCCAGCAGCCAACTAGGCGGGACAGCGAACACTGAAGCTTTCTTT.

This clonotype was counted ten times or more. This chain links TRBV12-3 or TRBV12-4 with TRBJ2-7; 7 bases fit TRBD2. Losses at the gene ends were 3 bases for V and 5 bases for J; bases not matched to a gene: 7. This CDR3 contains 14 residues. The CDR3 spells CASSFRGGVHEQYF. The CDR3 coding sequence is TGTGCCAGCAGTTTCCGGGGAGGGGTCCACGAGCAGTACTTC.